This is a list of T cell receptor beta chains from one sample in a study of shared clonotypes between healthy human individuals. Using immunoSEQ multiplex PCR, the repertoire was profiled, and TCRdb retains in-frame clones only, with some absent. The table lists roughly 1.5 million clones, 95% to 99% of them singletons. The sequenced sample was naive CD4+ T cells sorted from blood. The receptor source for this set is a man in his thirties or forties in good health. Both conserved end residues are part of each CDR3. The D gene is left open where the match is weak. Rows give clone size only sometimes, using once, few, many, or a class for an expanded clone.

J gene | D gene | V gene | clone size | CDR3 DNA | CDR3 protein
TRBJ1-4 | . | TRBV5-6 | . | TGTGCCAGCAGGAGGAGGCGCGGGTACAATGAAAAACTGTTTTTT | CASRRRRGYNEKLFF
TRBJ2-1 | TRBD1 | TRBV2 | . | TGTGCCAGCAGCTCGAGGACAGGGGGGTTCTACAATGAGCAGTTCTTC | CASSSRTGGFYNEQFF
TRBJ2-1 | TRBD1 | TRBV4-1 | . | TGCGCCAGCAGCCAAGTGGGCAGGGGGTACAATGAGCAGTTCTTC | CASSQVGRGYNEQFF
TRBJ1-2 | . | TRBV28 | . | TGTGCCAGCAGTTTAGCGGGCAGCTGGAACTATGGCTACACCTTC | CASSLAGSWNYGYTF
TRBJ1-5 | . | TRBV19 | . | TGTGCCAGTACGTTCCAGGGCAGCAATCAGCCCCAGCATTTT | CASTFQGSNQPQHF
TRBJ1-1 | . | TRBV6-5 | . | TGTGCCATCAGTGACGGCAGGAACACTGAAGCTTTCTTT | CAISDGRNTEAFF
TRBJ2-1 | TRBD1 | TRBV29-1 | . | TGCAGCTCCCGACAGGGCCTAACCATCAATGAGCAGTTCTTC | CSSRQGLTINEQFF
TRBJ1-2 | TRBD1 | TRBV5-1 | . | TGCGCCAGCAGCACGGGACAGGGTCGAGATTACACCTTC | CASSTGQGRDYTF
TRBJ1-2 | TRBD1 | TRBV9 | . | TGTGCCAGCAGCGAGAAACAGGGGAGCTATGGCTACACCTTC | CASSEKQGSYGYTF
TRBJ2-2 | TRBD2 | TRBV5-1 | . | TGCGCCAGCAGCTTGGCCGTCCTAGCGGGAGTAGTCGGGGAGCTGTTTTTT | CASSLAVLAGVVGELFF
TRBJ2-5 | . | TRBV2 | . | TGTGCCAGCAGTGAACCGGCAGGGTGGGACGAGACCCAGTACTTC | CASSEPAGWDETQYF
TRBJ2-3 | . | TRBV9 | . | TGTGCCAGCAGCTCGAAAGCGGTTACAGATACGCAGTATTTT | CASSSKAVTDTQYF
TRBJ2-7 | TRBD1 | TRBV7-2 | . | TGTGCCAGCTCGACAGGGTTAGGGACCTACGAGCAGTACTTC | CASSTGLGTYEQYF
TRBJ1-5 | TRBD1 | TRBV5-1 | . | TGCGCCAGCAGCCTGACAGGGGAGGAGCCCCAGCATTTT | CASSLTGEEPQHF
TRBJ2-5 | . | TRBV4-2 | . | TGTGCCAGCAGCCAAGCAGGGGAAGAGACCCAGTACTTC | CASSQAGEETQYF
TRBJ1-2 | TRBD1 | TRBV25-1 | . | TGTGCCAGCACCCCATCCAGGGGGGCAACAGGTGGCTACACCTTC | CASTPSRGATGGYTF
TRBJ2-1 | TRBD2 | TRBV5-1 | . | TGCGCCAGCAGCCTGGAGGTAGCGGGCTCCTACAATGAGCAGTTCTTC | CASSLEVAGSYNEQFF
TRBJ2-7 | TRBD1 | TRBV28 | . | TGTGCCAGCAGTACATCGGGACAGGGAACCTACGAGCAGTACTTC | CASSTSGQGTYEQYF
TRBJ2-7 | . | TRBV28 | . | TGTGCCAGCAGATCCGGCCTACCCTACGAGCAGTACTTC | CASRSGLPYEQYF
TRBJ2-2 | TRBD1 | TRBV30 | . | TGTGCCTGGGGACAGGGAATAACCGGGGAGCTGTTTTTT | CAWGQGITGELFF
TRBJ2-1 | TRBD2 | TRBV6-4 | . | TGTGCCAGCAGTGACTTTATAGCGGGAGGCCCTCAGTTCTTC | CASSDFIAGGPQFF
TRBJ2-1 | . | TRBV7-3 | once | TGTGCCAGCAGCTTACTTATAGGGGCTTCCAATGAGCAGTTCTTC | CASSLLIGASNEQFF
TRBJ2-7 | . | TRBV5-1 | . | TGCGCCAGCAGCTTGGATGGCACCTACTACGAGCAGTACTTC | CASSLDGTYYEQYF
TRBJ2-7 | TRBD2 | TRBV5-4 | . | TGTGCCAGCAGACCCGAGAGCGGGAGGAATAGCTACGAGCAGTACTTC | CASRPESGRNSYEQYF
TRBJ2-7 | TRBD1 | TRBV7-3 | . | TGTGCCAGCAGTAAACAGGGGGGATCCTACGAGCAGTACTTC | CASSKQGGSYEQYF
TRBJ2-7 | . | TRBV9 | . | TGTGCCAGCAGCGTCTCCCCGGGACATTCGAGCTCCTACGAGCAGTACTTC | CASSVSPGHSSSYEQYF
TRBJ2-3 | . | TRBV18 | . | TGTGCCAGCTCACCCCGGGAAGCTAGCACAGATACGCAGTATTTT | CASSPREASTDTQYF
TRBJ1-1 | . | TRBV19 | once | TGTGCCAGTAGTATCTGGACTGAAGCTTTCTTT | CASSIWTEAFF
TRBJ2-3 | . | TRBV19 | . | TGTGCCAGTAAGATGGGGGCGGCTAGCACAGATACGCAGTATTTT | CASKMGAASTDTQYF
TRBJ2-7 | . | TRBV6-6 | . | TGTGCCAGCAGCCAAGGGGGGGGAGGCTACGAGCAGTACTTC | CASSQGGGGYEQYF
TRBJ2-5 | . | TRBV9 | . | TGTGCCAGCAAGGGGCAGGCCGGTGAGACCCAGTACTTC | CASKGQAGETQYF
TRBJ2-4 | . | TRBV4-1 | . | TGCGCCAGCAGCTCCGTGCTGCTAGCCAAAAACATTCAGTACTTC | CASSSVLLAKNIQYF
TRBJ2-3 | TRBD1 | TRBV5-6 | . | TGTGCCAGCAGCTGGGACAGGGTGGCAGATACGCAGTATTTT | CASSWDRVADTQYF
TRBJ2-2 | TRBD2 | TRBV5-1 | . | TGCGCCAGCAGCCCCCTAGCGGTGAACACCGGGGAGCTGTTTTTT | CASSPLAVNTGELFF
TRBJ2-2 | . | TRBV21-1 | . | TGTGCCAGCAGCCCCGGGACCTCGGGCACCGGGGAGCTGTTTTTT | CASSPGTSGTGELFF
TRBJ2-1 | . | TRBV27 | . | TGTGCCAGCAACAAGCGGACTCGGGTAAACTACAATGAGCAGTTCTTC | CASNKRTRVNYNEQFF
TRBJ2-2 | . | TRBV2 | . | TGTGCCAGCATGGGAGTTGTCACCGGGGAGCTGTTTTTT | CASMGVVTGELFF
TRBJ2-7 | . | TRBV21-1 | . | TGTGCCAGCAGCAAAGCGTCTATACCAGAGTTTTACGAGCAGTACTTC | CASSKASIPEFYEQYF
TRBJ1-2 | . | TRBV7-2 | . | TGTGCCAGCAGCTTAGGAGGTGAGAAACCATATGGCTACACCTTC | CASSLGGEKPYGYTF
TRBJ2-4 | . | TRBV10-1 | . | TGCGCCAGTAGCGGCCGCCCACGGTGGGCCAAAAACATTCAGTACTTC | CASSGRPRWAKNIQYF
TRBJ2-1 | TRBD2 | TRBV11-3 | . | TGTGCCAGCAGCTTATCCCTAGCGGGATACAATGAGCAGTTCTTC | CASSLSLAGYNEQFF
TRBJ2-4 | . | TRBV6-4 | once | TGTGCCAGCAGTGTAGGAAAAAACATTCAGTACTTC | CASSVGKNIQYF